The T cell receptor (beta chain) described here comes from a study of cytomegalovirus exposure and HLA in healthy donors. 13 Jbeta primers and 60 Vbeta primers were used for the PCR. Sequenced by immunoSEQ multiplex PCR; TCRdb stores in-frame clones only, minus some. This table holds over 110,000 clones, roughly four fifths found once. Study-wide results and limits: TCR beta sequences numbering 15,000 to 20,000 were associated with HLA alleles at 0.05 false discovery rate in a later analysis.

Worth noting for this clone: What it recognizes is unknown.

V lost 6 bases, J lost 2 bases, and 7 bases stayed unmatched. Germline CDR1 reads SGHRS; CDR2 reads YFSETQ. The CDR3 has 14 residues. This clonotype was obtained from a woman aged 50 to 65 in good health and CMV-seropositive. The chain is built from TRBV5-1 and TRBJ2-5, with TRBD2 matching over 7 bases. The sequencing input was PBMCs. This CDR3 is CASKVLGGQETQYF. The CDR3 DNA reads TGCGCCAGCAAGGTCTTGGGGGGGCAAGAGACCCAGTACTTC.